The sequence of this T cell receptor (beta chain) was determined in a study of blood T cell repertoires in COVID-19. This CDR3 has 14 amino acids. Germline V lookup: CDR1 SGHRS, CDR2 YFSETQ. The V gene lost 5 bases and the J gene lost 10 bases, with 16 bases spanning the gap. The data were produced by immunoSEQ multiplex PCR, yet TCRdb's version contains in-frame clones alone and is incomplete. Of under 200,000 clones in the sample, about 88% were seen once. The chain is built from TRBV5-1 and TRBJ1-6; D may be TRBD1 (6 bases). The origin of this receptor is a man aged 25-45 years with active or convalescent COVID-19. The sequencing input was peripheral blood. The DNA for the CDR3 is TGCGCCAGCAGGCAGGACAGTGTAAGATCACCCCTCCACTTT. Encoded protein: CASRQDSVRSPLHF.